This T cell receptor (beta chain) was observed in a study of control samples from healthy donors and cancer patients. Repertoires were generated with immunoSEQ multiplex PCR, while TCRdb's copy carries only in-frame clones and drops some. The sample consists of 150,000 to 200,000 clones, approximately 94% of them appearing once. Sequenced: blood. The sequence derives from a woman in her 40s in good health.

CDR3 DNA: TGTGCCAGCAGCTTGACATCGGGTGGAAACACCATATATTTT. As protein: CASSLTSGGNTIYF. The rearrangement joins TRBV7-2 to TRBJ1-3; D not certain. The V gene lost 3 bases and the J gene lost 3 bases, with 9 bases spanning the gap. The CDR3 covers 14 residues. Germline V lookup: CDR1 SGHTA, CDR2 FQGNSA.